This T cell receptor beta chain was documented in a study of radiation and T cells in renal cell carcinoma. Libraries were prepared by immunoSEQ multiplex PCR; TCRdb keeps only in-frame clonotypes and omits some of them. The sample gives about 150,000 clones, approximately 90% of which show up once; roughly 4.1% is in the top ten. CDR3 size: 14 residues. Germline-derived CDR1 and CDR2 are SGHTA and FQGNSA. Deletions cut 5 bases from V and 7 bases from J, with 18 bases between. Regarding time point: baseline pretreatment blood. Treatment here: 15 Gy SBRT to primary tumor, nephrectomy 4 weeks later. Here the sequenced sample was blood, taken from a patient whose treatment included radiotherapy and nephrectomy. This TCR was sampled from a woman in her 70s with renal cell carcinoma. This chain links TRBV7-2 with TRBJ2-7, with D possibly matching TRBD2 (6 bases). The CDR3 spells CASSLRGGPDEQYF. The CDR3 nucleotides are TGTGCCAGCAGCCTTCGAGGAGGGCCGGATGAGCAGTACTTC.